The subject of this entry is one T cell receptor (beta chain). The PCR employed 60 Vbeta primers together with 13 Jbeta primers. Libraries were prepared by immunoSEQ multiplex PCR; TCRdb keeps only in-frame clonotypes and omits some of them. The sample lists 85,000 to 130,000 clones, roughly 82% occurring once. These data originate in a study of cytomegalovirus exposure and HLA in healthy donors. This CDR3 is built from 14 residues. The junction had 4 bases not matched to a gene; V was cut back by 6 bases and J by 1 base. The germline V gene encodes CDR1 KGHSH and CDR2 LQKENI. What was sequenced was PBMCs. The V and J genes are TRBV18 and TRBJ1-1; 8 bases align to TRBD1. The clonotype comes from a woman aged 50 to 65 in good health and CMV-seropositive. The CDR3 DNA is TGTGCCAGCTCCCAGGGACAGGAGAACACTGAAGCTTTCTTT. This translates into CASSQGQENTEAFF.